One and the same sample provided the 4 T cell receptor beta chains below, sequenced in a study of blood T cells in healthy people across ages. Then a second PCR, running roughly 7 to 11 cycles, was carried out with a sample-barcoded 5' primer and a J-beta primer mix. TCRdb reprocessed the 5' RACE reads with MiXCR, giving one entry per CDR3 protein. This sample has 700,000 to 900,000 distinct CDR3 sequences, with around 25% found just once. This sample was also put to use in a study of T cells of mothers and their children.

Sequencing was carried out using blood. These TCRs come from a boy aged 10-17 years in good health.

This clonotype was detected ten times or more. V usage is TRBV7-3 and J usage is TRBJ2-5; D unclear. CDR3 length equals 13 residues. V dropped 5 bases and J dropped 0 bases, with 7 bases sitting between them. CDR1 and CDR2 from the germline V gene are SGHTA and FQGTGA. Here the CDR3 reads CASSRADQETQYF. CDR3 nucleotide sequence: TGTGCCAGCAGCAGGGCGGACCAAGAGACCCAGTACTTC.

The chain carries TRBV9 and TRBJ2-3; TRBD1 aligns across 7 bases. There are 16 residues in the CDR3. Trimming removed 0 bases from V and 0 bases from J; junction bases left unmatched: 4. In germline, CDR1 is SGDLS, CDR2 YYNGEE. The CDR3 loop reads CASSVGDSMSTDTQYF. DNA of the CDR3: TGTGCCAGCAGCGTAGGGGACAGCATGAGCACAGATACGCAGTATTTT.

J is TRBJ2-3 and V is TRBV15, with 7 bases matching TRBD1. The CDR3 spans 16 residues. The J segment lost 6 bases and the V segment lost 3 bases, leaving 12 bases of the junction unmatched. Germline assignment: CDR1 LNHNV and CDR2 YYDKDF (reference sequence). The chain's CDR3 is CATSSLGQDLGDTQYF. CDR3 DNA sequence: TGTGCCACCAGCAGCCTAGGACAGGACCTTGGGGATACGCAGTATTTT.

This rearrangement joins TRBV27 to TRBJ2-5; 12 bases align to TRBD2. TRBJ2-1 matches the DNA end more closely, so the J call is doubtful. Germline V CDR1 and CDR2: MNHEY, SMNVEV (reference sequence). This CDR3 spans 16 amino acids. The CDR3, as DNA: TGTGCCAGCAGTCTCTCTAGCGGGGGGGGGACGGCTGAGCAGTTCTTC. Its protein is CASSLSSGGGTAEQFF.